These 9 T cell receptor beta chains originate from one sample sequenced in a study of blood T cell repertoires in COVID-19. This table comes from immunoSEQ multiplex PCR, and its TCRdb copy is limited to in-frame clones, with some not included. The sample includes 350,000 or so clones, over 75% of them seen just once. Sequenced: peripheral blood. These receptors came from a woman aged 25 to 39 with COVID-19, enrolled during active disease.

A word on this clone: Other DNA sequences in the sample encode the same CDR3. The gene calls are TRBV5-1 and TRBJ2-7, with D hard to call. Germline V gene lookup returns CDR1 SGHRS and CDR2 YFSETQ. V gave up 3 bases and J gave up 4 bases, with 5 bases separating them. The CDR3 has 11 amino acids. As DNA, the CDR3 is TGCGCCAGCAGCTCACTTTACGAGCAGTACTTC. This translates into CASSSLYEQYF.

The V call is TRBV9, the J call TRBJ2-7; 8 bases are a match to TRBD2. The germline V gene has CDR1 SGDLS and CDR2 YYNGEE. There are 14 residues in the CDR3. Losses at the gene ends were 4 bases for V and 2 bases for J; bases not matched to a gene: 5. In nucleotides, the CDR3 is TGTGCCAGCAGCCACAAAGCGGGAGCCTACGAGCAGTACTTC. Protein: CASSHKAGAYEQYF.

The chain combines TRBV11-2 with TRBJ1-1; no clear D. The germline V gene has CDR1 SGHAT and CDR2 FQNNGV. CDR3 length: 14 amino acids. V was shortened by 1 base and J by 1 base, with 7 bases between the two germline ends. CDR3 coding DNA: TGTGCCAGCAGCTTAGCAGCGGCGAACACTGAAGCTTTCTTT. It codes for CASSLAAANTEAFF.

The CDR3 here is CASSQVWAEQYF. The CDR3 DNA follows: TGTGCCAGCAGCCAAGTGTGGGCCGAGCAGTACTTC. The chain has TRBV3-1 (or the pseudogene TRBV3-2) and TRBJ2-7; D remains unclear. Germline V CDR1 and CDR2: LGHDT, YNNKEL (reference sequence). The CDR3 has 12 amino acids. The germline V and J ends were trimmed by 1 base and 6 bases, with 7 bases remaining between them.

This chain joins TRBV27 and TRBJ1-2; possibly TRBD1 for D (6 bases). Germline V gene sequence: CDR1 MNHEY, CDR2 SMNVEV (reference sequence). V lost 5 bases to trimming and J lost 7 bases, with 20 bases between them. CDR3 length: 15 amino acids. DNA of the CDR3: TGTGCCAGCAGTCCCCGGACAGATGGTCTAGGTGGCTACACCTTC. Amino acid sequence: CASSPRTDGLGGYTF.

On this clone itself: Other DNA sequences from this sample encode an identical CDR3 as well. This chain uses TRBV29-1 with TRBJ2-2; weak D call: TRBD2 (5 bases). This CDR3 region has 11 residues. Germline CDR1 SQVTM, CDR2 ANQGSEA. V was clipped by 5 bases and J by 6 bases, with 7 bases between them. The CDR3 DNA reads TGCAGCGTTCGGGGTGCCGGGGAGCTGTTTTTT. Its protein is CSVRGAGELFF.

The chain uses TRBV6-5 and TRBJ2-6; no clear D gene. Trimming cost V 2 bases and J 1 base, with 6 bases left between them. There are 15 residues in the CDR3. Germline CDR1 reads MNHEY; CDR2 reads SVGAGI. The CDR3 DNA sequence: TGTGCCAGCAGTTACGACAAGTCTGGGGCCAACGTCCTGACTTTC. Its protein is CASSYDKSGANVLTF.

This CDR3 is CASSLAGGREYNEQFF. CDR3 DNA: TGTGCCAGCAGCTTAGCAGGAGGGCGGGAGTACAATGAGCAGTTCTTC. The chain is built from TRBV7-9 and TRBJ2-1, with 7 bases aligning to TRBD2. The V segment lost 0 bases and the J segment 4 bases; nucleotides outside the gene matches: 6. This CDR3 has 16 amino acids. The germline CDR1 and CDR2 sequences are SEHNR and FQNEAQ (reference sequence).

The CDR3 DNA is TGTGCCAGCAGTTTGAGTGGAGGAGGGAACACTGAAGCTTTCTTT. Its translation: CASSLSGGGNTEAFF. The rearrangement uses TRBV28 and TRBJ1-1; D ambiguous. Deletions cut 3 bases from V and 1 base from J, with 12 bases between. There are 15 residues in the CDR3. Per germline, CDR1 MDHEN and CDR2 SYDVKM.